The T cell receptor beta chain described here comes from a study of human T cells and chemical hapten exposure. Across the study: Diphenylcyclopropenone, dosed weekly to the scalp, was given to patients throughout the approximately 25-week study.

Noted time point: pre-sensitization, week 0. The treatment is: therapeutic diphenylcyclopropenone sensitization with weekly scalp DPC. Blood draws preceded each patch test application. The study enrolled 18 to 70-year-old alopecia patients suitable for DPC. Trimming took off 6 bases at V and 0 bases at J, with 18 bases between the two ends. CDR1 is SGHVS, CDR2 FNYEAQ, per germline. This CDR3 is built from 17 residues. Authors' methods: TCRs per sample had a median of approximately 96,000 and ranged from roughly 20,000 to 690,600. TCRdb analysed the RACE reads with MiXCR anew, one entry per CDR3 protein. The V and J calls, along with clone size, are taken from TCRdb and not from the paper's own processing. Here the sample spans over 300,000 distinct CDR3 sequences, roughly 5% being singletons.

The specimen was whole blood, collected in connection with sensitization to the hapten diphenylcyclopropenone (DPC). This receptor was identified in a woman aged 45 to 65 with alopecia areata. Some clones in this sample may be carry-over from other donors' samples. This chain uses TRBV7-6 with TRBJ2-1; D remains unclear. CDR3 in amino acids: CASSSPTLTSSYNEQFF. The CDR3 bases are TGTGCCAGCAGTTCCCCAACGTTGACATCCTCCTACAATGAGCAGTTCTTC.